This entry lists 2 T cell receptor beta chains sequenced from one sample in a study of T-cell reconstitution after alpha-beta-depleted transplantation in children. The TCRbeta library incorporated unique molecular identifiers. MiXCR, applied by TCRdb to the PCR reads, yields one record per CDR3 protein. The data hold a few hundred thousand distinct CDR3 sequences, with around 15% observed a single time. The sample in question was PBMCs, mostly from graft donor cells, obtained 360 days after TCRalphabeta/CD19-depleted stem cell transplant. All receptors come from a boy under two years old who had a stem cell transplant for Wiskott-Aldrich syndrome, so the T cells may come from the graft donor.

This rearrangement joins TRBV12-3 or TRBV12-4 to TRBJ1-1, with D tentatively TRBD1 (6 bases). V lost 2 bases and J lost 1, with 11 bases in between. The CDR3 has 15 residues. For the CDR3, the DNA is TGTGCCAGCAGTTTAAGGGGGAGTAGGAACACTGAAGCTTTCTTT. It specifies CASSLRGSRNTEAFF.

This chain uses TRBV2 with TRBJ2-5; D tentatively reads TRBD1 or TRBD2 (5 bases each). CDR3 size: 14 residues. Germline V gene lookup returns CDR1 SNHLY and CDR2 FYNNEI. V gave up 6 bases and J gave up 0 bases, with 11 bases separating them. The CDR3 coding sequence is TGTGCCAGCAGGGCTGGGACCTACCAAGAGACCCAGTACTTC. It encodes CASRAGTYQETQYF.